A selection of T cell receptor beta chains follows, all from one sample in a study of blood T cell repertoires in COVID-19. Method: immunoSEQ multiplex PCR; TCRdb's copy keeps in-frame clones and lacks some. This table holds around 250,000 clones, roughly 80% found once. Sample: peripheral blood. Receptor source: a woman between 18 and 29 years old with acute or convalescent COVID-19. The CDR3 runs from the conserved cysteine through the conserved F or W. D genes are given only for firm matches. Only some rows state a clone size, as once, few, many or a class for expanded clones.

>13|TRBV7-2|NA|NA|TRBJ1-2
TGTGCCAGCAGCTTAGGCGGTGACTATGGCTACACCTTC
CASSLGGDYGYTF
>20|TRBV19|TRBD1|NA|TRBJ1-1
TGTGCCAGCGCAAACCCAAGTGACAGGGTGGTTGTTTTTGGGGTTACTGAAGCTTTCTTT
CASANPSDRVVVFGVTEAFF
>16|TRBV5-1|TRBD1|NA|TRBJ1-3
TGCGCCAGCAGTCGGACCGACAGGGGGGCTGGAAACACCATATATTTT
CASSRTDRGAGNTIYF
>17|TRBV2|TRBD2|few|TRBJ2-7
TGTGCCAGCACGCGGGTCCTAGCGGGAGGGCAGGGTGGCGAGCAGTACTTC
CASTRVLAGGQGGEQYF
>12|TRBV27|NA|NA|TRBJ1-2
TGTGCCAGCAGGTCTATCCTCTATGGCTACACCTTC
CASRSILYGYTF
>17|TRBV28|TRBD2|NA|TRBJ2-3
TGTGCCAGCAGTCCTTACCCCCTCGAGCGGGAGAGAGATACGCAGTATTTT
CASSPYPLERERDTQYF
>13|TRBV25-1|NA|NA|TRBJ2-2
TGTGCCAGCAGTGCCCTAGTGCCCGGGGAGCTGTTTTTT
CASSALVPGELFF
>15|TRBV24-1|TRBD1|NA|TRBJ1-5
TGTGCCACCAGTGAGGACAGGGAGGGGAATCAGCCCCAGCATTTT
CATSEDREGNQPQHF
>15|TRBV4-2|NA|NA|TRBJ2-2
TGTGCCAGCAGCCAAGCGGGACAGAACACCGGGGAGCTGTTTTTT
CASSQAGQNTGELFF
>14|TRBV25-1|TRBD1|NA|TRBJ1-5
TGTGCCAGCAGTGCGGGACAGGGGGCTGAGCCCCAGCATTTT
CASSAGQGAEPQHF
>12|TRBV7-9|NA|NA|TRBJ2-1
TGTGCCAGCAAGGAGCAGGGGGGTGAGCAGTTCTTC
CASKEQGGEQFF
>15|TRBV6-2/TRBV6-3|TRBD1|few|TRBJ1-5
TGTGCCAGCAGCAGGGGGACGGACTTCAATCAGCCCCAGCATTTT
CASSRGTDFNQPQHF
>14|TRBV19|TRBD1|NA|TRBJ1-2
TGTGCCAGTAGTATAGGACAGGGAATCTATGGCTACACCTTC
CASSIGQGIYGYTF
>13|TRBV2|TRBD1|NA|TRBJ1-2
TGTGCCAGCAGACCCGACAGGGGGACTGGCTACACCTTC
CASRPDRGTGYTF
>15|TRBV7-2|NA|NA|TRBJ1-6
TGTGCCAGCAGCCGCCTGGGGGGCTATAATTCACCCCTCCACTTT
CASSRLGGYNSPLHF
>13|TRBV6-5|NA|NA|TRBJ1-1
TGTGCCAGCAGTTGGACAGACAACACTGAAGCTTTCTTT
CASSWTDNTEAFF
>13|TRBV6-2/TRBV6-3|TRBD1|NA|TRBJ2-5
TGTGCCAGCAGTTACGACAGGGAAGAGACCCAGTACTTC
CASSYDREETQYF